This note documents a single T cell receptor beta chain sequence. What it recognizes is unknown. The data belong to a study of T cell repertoires in ileal Crohn's disease. Broader study findings: Compared with non-smokers, active smokers at surgery showed more clonal expansions.

V shed 6 bases, J shed 4 bases, and the junction held 5 bases outside the gene matches. Per the germline V gene, CDR1 is LNHDA and CDR2 is SQIVND (reference sequence). The CDR3 extends over 14 amino acids. Time point here: neoterminal ileum biopsy at postoperative endoscopy, about 6 months after surgery. Using immunoSEQ multiplex PCR, the repertoire was profiled, and TCRdb retains in-frame clones only, with some absent. The data contain some 60,000 clones, about 89% of them singletons. The clonotype originates from an adult with Crohn's disease. The V call is TRBV19, the J call TRBJ1-2; 10 nucleotides match TRBD1. The sample taken for sequencing was ileal tissue. The CDR3 sequence: CASRTGQGLYGYTF. The CDR3 region has the DNA TGTGCCAGTAGAACGGGACAGGGGCTCTATGGCTACACCTTC.